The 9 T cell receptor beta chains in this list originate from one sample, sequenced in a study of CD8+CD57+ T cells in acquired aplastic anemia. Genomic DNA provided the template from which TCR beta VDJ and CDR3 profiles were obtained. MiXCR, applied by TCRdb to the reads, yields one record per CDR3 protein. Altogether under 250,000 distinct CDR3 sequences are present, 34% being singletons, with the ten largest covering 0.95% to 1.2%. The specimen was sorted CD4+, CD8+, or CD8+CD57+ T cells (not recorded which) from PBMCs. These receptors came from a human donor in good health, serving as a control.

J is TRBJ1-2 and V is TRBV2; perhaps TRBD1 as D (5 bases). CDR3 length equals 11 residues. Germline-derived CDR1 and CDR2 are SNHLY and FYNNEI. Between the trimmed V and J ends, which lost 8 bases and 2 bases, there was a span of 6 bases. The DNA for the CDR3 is TGTGCCAGCGACAGCAACTATGGCTACACCTTC. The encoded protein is CASDSNYGYTF.

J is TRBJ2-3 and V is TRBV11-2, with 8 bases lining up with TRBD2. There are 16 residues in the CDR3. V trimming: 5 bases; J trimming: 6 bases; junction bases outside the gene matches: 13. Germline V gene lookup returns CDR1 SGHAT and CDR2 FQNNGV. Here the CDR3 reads CASSPGGYGRADTQYF. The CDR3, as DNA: TGTGCCAGCAGCCCCGGGGGTTACGGGAGGGCGGATACGCAGTATTTT.

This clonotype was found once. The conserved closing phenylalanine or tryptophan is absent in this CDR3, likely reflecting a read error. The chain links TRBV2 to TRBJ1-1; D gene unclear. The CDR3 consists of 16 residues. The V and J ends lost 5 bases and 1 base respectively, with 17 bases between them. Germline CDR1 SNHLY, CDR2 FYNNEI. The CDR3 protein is CASSYGGWEANTEAFS. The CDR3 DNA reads TGTGCCAGCAGTTACGGCGGGTGGGAGGCGAACACTGAAGCTTTCTCT.

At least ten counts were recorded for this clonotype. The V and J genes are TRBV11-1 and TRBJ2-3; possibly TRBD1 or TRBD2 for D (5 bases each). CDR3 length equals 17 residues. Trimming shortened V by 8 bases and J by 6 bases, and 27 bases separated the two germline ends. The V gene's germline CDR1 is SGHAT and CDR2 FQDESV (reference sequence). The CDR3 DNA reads TGTGCCAGCGGGACGGGCTACGGCCTTAAGGCCCTTGATACGCAGTATTTT. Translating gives CASGTGYGLKALDTQYF.

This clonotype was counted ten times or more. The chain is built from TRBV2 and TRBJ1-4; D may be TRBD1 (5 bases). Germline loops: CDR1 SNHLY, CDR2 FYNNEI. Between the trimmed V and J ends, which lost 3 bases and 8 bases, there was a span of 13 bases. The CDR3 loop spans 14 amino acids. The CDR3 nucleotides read TGTGCCAGCAGTGACGGTCGACAGCGAGAAAAACTGTTTTTT. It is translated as CASSDGRQREKLFF.

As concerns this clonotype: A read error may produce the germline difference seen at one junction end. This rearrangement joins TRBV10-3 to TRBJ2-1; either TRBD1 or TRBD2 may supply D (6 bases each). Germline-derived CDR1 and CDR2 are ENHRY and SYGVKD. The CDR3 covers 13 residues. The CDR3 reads CATSESGGGEQFF. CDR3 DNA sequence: TGTGCCACCAGTGAGTCCGGGGGCGGGGAGCAGTTCTTC.

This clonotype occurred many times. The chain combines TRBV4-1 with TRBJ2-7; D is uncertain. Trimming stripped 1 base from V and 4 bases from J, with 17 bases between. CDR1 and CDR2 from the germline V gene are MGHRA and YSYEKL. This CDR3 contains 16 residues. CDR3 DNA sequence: TGCGCCAGCAGCCAAGTCTGGTCAGGATCGGCGTACGAGCAGTACTTC. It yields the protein CASSQVWSGSAYEQYF.

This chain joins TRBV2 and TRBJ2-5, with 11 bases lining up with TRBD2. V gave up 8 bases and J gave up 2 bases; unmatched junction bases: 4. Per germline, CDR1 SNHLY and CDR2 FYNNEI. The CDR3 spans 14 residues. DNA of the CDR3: TGTGCCAGCCTTCGACTAGCGGGACAAGAGACCCAGTACTTC. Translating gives CASLRLAGQETQYF. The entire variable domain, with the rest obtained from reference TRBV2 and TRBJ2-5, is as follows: EPEVTQTPSHQVTQMGQEVILRCVPISNHLYFYWYRQILGQKVEFLVSFYNNEISEKSEIFDDQFSVERPDGSNFTLKIRSTKLEDSAMYFCASLRLAGQETQYFGPGTRLLVL.

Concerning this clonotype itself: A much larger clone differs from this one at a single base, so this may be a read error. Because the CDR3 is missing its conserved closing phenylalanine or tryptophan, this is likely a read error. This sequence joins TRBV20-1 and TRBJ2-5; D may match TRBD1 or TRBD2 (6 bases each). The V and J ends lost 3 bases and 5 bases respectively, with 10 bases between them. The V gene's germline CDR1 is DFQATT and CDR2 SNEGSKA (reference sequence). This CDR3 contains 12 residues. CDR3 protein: CSARKGGETQYV. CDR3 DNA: TGCAGTGCTAGGAAGGGGGGTGAGACCCAGTACGTC.